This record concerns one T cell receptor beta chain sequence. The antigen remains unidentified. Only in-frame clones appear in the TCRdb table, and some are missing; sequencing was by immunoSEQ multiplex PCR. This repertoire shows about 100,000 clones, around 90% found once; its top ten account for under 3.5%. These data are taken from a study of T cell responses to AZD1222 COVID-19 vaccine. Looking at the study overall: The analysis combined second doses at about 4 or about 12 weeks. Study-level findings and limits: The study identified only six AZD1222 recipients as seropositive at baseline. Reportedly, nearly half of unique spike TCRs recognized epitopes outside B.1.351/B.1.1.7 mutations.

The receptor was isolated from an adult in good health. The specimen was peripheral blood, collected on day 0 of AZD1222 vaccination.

CDR3 loop: CASSYRQGRSGELFF. The CDR3 DNA sequence: TGTGCCAGCAGCTACAGACAGGGTAGAAGCGGGGAGCTGTTTTTT. The rearrangement joins TRBV7-9 to TRBJ2-2; 7 positions agree with TRBD1. From germline, CDR1 is SEHNR and CDR2 FQNEAQ (reference sequence). The CDR3 covers 15 residues. V lost 4 bases, J lost 7 bases, and 9 bases stayed unmatched.